This T cell receptor beta chain appears in the sequencing data of a study of blood T cell repertoires in COVID-19. CDR1 GTSNPN and CDR2 SVGIG come from the germline V gene (reference sequence). V was cut by 1 base and J by 3 bases, with 7 bases left in between. The CDR3 spans 13 residues. Original processing methods: Estimation of nucleated cell counts relied on the amplification of reference gene primers. Only in-frame clones appear in the TCRdb table, and some are missing; sequencing was by immunoSEQ multiplex PCR. That table supplies the V and J calls and clone size; D and trimming were determined from the DNA. There are about 180,000 clones in the sample; approximately 87% occur only once, and roughly 2.6% lies in the top ten.

This clonotype was obtained from a man aged 35-49 years with active or convalescent COVID-19. The sequencing sample was made of peripheral blood. V and J are TRBV30 and TRBJ1-3; D possibly corresponds to TRBD1 (5 bases). CDR3 loop: CAWSGGYGNTIYF. CDR3 in DNA: TGTGCCTGGAGTGGGGGCTATGGAAACACCATATATTTT.